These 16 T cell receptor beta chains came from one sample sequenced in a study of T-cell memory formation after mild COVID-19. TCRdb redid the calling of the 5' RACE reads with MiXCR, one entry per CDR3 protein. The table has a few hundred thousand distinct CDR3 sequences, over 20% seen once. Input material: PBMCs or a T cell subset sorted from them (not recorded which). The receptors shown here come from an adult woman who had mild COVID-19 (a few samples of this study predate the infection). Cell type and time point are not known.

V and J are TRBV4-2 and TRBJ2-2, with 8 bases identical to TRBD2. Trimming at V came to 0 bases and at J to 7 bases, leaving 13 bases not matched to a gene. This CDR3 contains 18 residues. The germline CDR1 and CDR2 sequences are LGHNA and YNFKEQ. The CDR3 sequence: CASSQDPFSGSLIGELFF. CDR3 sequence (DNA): TGTGCCAGCAGCCAAGATCCCTTCAGCGGGAGTCTGATCGGGGAGCTGTTTTTT.

DNA for the CDR3: TGTGCCAGCAGCGGAGGAACTACCTATGGCTACACCTTC. Encoded protein: CASSGGTTYGYTF. The V call is TRBV12-3 or TRBV12-4, the J call TRBJ1-2, with D hard to call. CDR3 length: 13 residues. V was pared by 6 bases and J by 4 bases, with 12 bases between.

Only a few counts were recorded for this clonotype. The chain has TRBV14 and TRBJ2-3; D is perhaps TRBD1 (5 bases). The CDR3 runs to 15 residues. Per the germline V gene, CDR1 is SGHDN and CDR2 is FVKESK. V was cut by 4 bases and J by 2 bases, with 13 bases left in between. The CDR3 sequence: CASSLQGSFTDTQYF. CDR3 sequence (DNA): TGTGCCAGCAGCCTTCAGGGTTCTTTCACAGATACGCAGTATTTT.

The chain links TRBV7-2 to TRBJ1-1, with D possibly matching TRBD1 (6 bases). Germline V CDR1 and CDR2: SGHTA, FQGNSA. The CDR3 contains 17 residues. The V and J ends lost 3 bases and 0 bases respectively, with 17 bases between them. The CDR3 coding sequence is TGTGCCAGCAGCTTGTCGGCCATGGGGGGCCTGAACACTGAAGCTTTCTTT. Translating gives CASSLSAMGGLNTEAFF.

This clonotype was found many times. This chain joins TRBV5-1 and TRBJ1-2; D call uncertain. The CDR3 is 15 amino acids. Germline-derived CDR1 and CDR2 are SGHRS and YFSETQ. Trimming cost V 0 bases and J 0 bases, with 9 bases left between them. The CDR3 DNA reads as TGCGCCAGCAGCTTGGATCTACGTTCTAACTATGGCTACACCTTC. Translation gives CASSLDLRSNYGYTF.

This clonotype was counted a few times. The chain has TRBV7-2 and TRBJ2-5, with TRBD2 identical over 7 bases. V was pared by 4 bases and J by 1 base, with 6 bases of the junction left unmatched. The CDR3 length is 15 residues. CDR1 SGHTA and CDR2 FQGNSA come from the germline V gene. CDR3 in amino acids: CASSSTLAGQETQYF. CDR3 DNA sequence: TGTGCCAGCAGCTCTACGTTAGCGGGCCAAGAGACCCAGTACTTC. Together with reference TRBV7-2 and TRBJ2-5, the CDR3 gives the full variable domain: GAGVSQSPSNKVTEKGKDVELRCDPISGHTALYWYRQSLGQGLEFLIYFQGNSAPDKSGLPSDRFSAERTGGSVSTLTIQRTQQEDSAVYLCASSSTLAGQETQYFGPGTRLLVL.

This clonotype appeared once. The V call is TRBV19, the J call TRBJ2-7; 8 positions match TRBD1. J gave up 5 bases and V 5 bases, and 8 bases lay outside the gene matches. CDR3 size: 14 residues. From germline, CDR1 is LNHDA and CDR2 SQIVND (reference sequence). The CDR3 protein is CASSLQGALNEQYF. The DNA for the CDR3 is TGTGCCAGTAGTCTCCAGGGGGCGCTGAACGAGCAGTACTTC.

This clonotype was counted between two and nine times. CDR3 in amino acids: CASSRFKVVQETQYF. DNA of the CDR3: TGCGCCAGCAGCCGTTTTAAGGTGGTTCAAGAGACCCAGTACTTC. J is TRBJ2-5 and V is TRBV4-1, with D hard to call. The V gene's germline CDR1 is MGHRA and CDR2 YSYEKL. V lost 4 bases to trimming and J lost 2 bases, with 14 bases between them. This CDR3 has 15 residues.

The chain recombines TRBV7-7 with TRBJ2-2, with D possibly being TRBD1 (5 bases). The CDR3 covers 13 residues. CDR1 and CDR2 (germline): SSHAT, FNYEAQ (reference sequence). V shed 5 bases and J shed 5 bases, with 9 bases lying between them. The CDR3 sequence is CASSTQVTGELFF. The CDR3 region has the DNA TGTGCCAGCAGCACACAGGTGACCGGGGAGCTGTTTTTT.

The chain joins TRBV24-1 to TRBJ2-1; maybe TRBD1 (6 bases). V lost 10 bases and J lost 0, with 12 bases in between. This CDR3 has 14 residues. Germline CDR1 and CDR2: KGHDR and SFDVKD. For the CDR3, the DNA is TGTGCCACAGGGGGACGGAGCTCCTACAATGAGCAGTTCTTC. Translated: CATGGRSSYNEQFF.

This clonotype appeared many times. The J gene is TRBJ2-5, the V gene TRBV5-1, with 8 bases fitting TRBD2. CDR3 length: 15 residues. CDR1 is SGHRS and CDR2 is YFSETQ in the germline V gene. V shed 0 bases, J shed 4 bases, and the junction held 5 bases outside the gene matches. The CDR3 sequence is CASSLGSGASETQYF. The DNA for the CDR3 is TGCGCCAGCAGCTTGGGTAGCGGGGCGTCAGAGACCCAGTACTTC. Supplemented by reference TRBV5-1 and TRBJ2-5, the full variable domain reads KAGVTQTPRYLIKTRGQQVTLSCSPISGHRSVSWYQQTPGQGLQFLFEYFSETQRNKGNFPGRFSGRQFSNSRSEMNVSTLELGDSALYLCASSLGSGASETQYFGPGTRLLVL.

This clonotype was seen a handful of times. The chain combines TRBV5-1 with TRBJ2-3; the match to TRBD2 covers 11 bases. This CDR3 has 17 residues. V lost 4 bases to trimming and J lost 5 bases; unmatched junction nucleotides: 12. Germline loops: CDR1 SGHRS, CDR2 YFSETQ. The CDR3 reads CASSVRLAGGHIDTQYF. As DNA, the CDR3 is TGCGCCAGCAGCGTCAGATTAGCGGGGGGGCATATAGATACGCAGTATTTT.

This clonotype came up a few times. The CDR3 loop is CSARVRGESTDTQYF. The CDR3 bases are TGCAGTGCTAGAGTGCGGGGGGAAAGCACAGATACGCAGTATTTT. The chain combines TRBV20-1 with TRBJ2-3; 8 bases are shared with TRBD2. CDR1 is DFQATT and CDR2 is SNEGSKA in the germline V gene (reference sequence). The CDR3 sequence is 15 residues long. V shed 1 base, J shed 0 bases, and the junction held 3 bases outside the gene matches.

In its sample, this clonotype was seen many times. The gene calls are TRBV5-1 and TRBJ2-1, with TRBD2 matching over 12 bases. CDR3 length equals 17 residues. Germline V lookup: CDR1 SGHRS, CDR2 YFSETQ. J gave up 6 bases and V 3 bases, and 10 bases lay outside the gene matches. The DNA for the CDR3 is TGCGCCAGCAGCTCCGGCCCGACTAGCGGGAGATTCAATGAGCAGTTCTTC. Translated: CASSSGPTSGRFNEQFF.

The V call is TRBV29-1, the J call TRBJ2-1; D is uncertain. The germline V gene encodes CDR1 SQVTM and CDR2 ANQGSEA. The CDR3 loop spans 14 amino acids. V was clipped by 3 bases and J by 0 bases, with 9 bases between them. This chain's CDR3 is CSVDSQSSYNEQFF. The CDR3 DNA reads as TGCAGCGTTGATTCCCAGAGCTCCTACAATGAGCAGTTCTTC.

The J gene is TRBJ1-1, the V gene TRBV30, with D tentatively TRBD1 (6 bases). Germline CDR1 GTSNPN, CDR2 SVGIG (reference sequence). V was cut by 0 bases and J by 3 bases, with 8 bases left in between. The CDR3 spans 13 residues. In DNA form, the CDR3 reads TGTGCCTGGAGTGTCTCAGGGGACACTGAAGCTTTCTTT. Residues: CAWSVSGDTEAFF.